The clone carrying this TCR beta chain appeared a few times. V lost 0 bases to trimming and J lost 6 bases, with 15 bases between them. CDR1 is MGHRA and CDR2 is YSYEKL in the germline V gene. The CDR3 totals 15 residues. The beta constant-region primer was an equimolar mix of two oligonucleotides covering TRBC1 and TRBC2. A single record per CDR3 protein comes from TCRdb applying MiXCR to the UMI-ligation and nested PCR reads. The sample holds under 150,000 distinct CDR3 sequences; over 15% are singletons and the top ten take 0.14% to 0.15%. These data belong to a study of naive and memory T cell subsets.

The chain uses TRBV4-1 and TRBJ2-7; maybe TRBD1 (5 bases). The specimen was naive CD4+ T cells from blood. The TCR originated in a human donor in good health. The DNA for the CDR3 is TGCGCCAGCAGCCAAGAATCCGTCAGGGTAGGCGAGCAGTACTTC. Translated, it gives CASSQESVRVGEQYF.